The sequence of this T cell receptor (beta chain) was determined in a study of cytomegalovirus exposure and HLA in healthy donors. Study as a whole: Drawn from HLA-typed donors, around 85 million unique TCRs were held in an early data release.

CDR3 length: 11 residues. CDR1 and CDR2 (germline): ENHRY, SYGVKD. V lost 8 bases and J 1 base, leaving 5 bases between the germline ends. Points on this clone: Its antigen is as yet unknown.

Whole-study findings and limits: Presence/absence comparisons presumed near-even sequencing depth among donors. According to the study, 150 to 200 TCR beta chains were cytomegalovirus-associated.

PCR involved 60 Vbeta and 13 Jbeta primers. Method: immunoSEQ multiplex PCR; TCRdb's copy keeps in-frame clones and lacks some. The data hold 120,000 or so clones, with around four fifths observed a single time. The V call is TRBV10-3, the J call TRBJ1-1; D is unclear. Sequenced: PBMCs. This TCR derives from a man aged 18 to 29 in good health and CMV-seropositive. The CDR3 sequence is CAIRENTEAFF. The DNA of the CDR3 is TGTGCCATCCGAGAGAACACTGAAGCTTTCTTT.